Following are 17 T cell receptor beta chains from one sample sequenced in a study of response to subunit inactivated influenza vaccine. TCRdb re-called the RT-PCR reads through MiXCR, storing one row per CDR3 protein. The sample holds 500,000 or so distinct CDR3 sequences, about 17% seen once. Here the sequenced sample was CD4+ T cells sorted from PBMCs, taken 23 months after vaccination. These receptors were obtained from a man aged 50 to 75 who received an inactivated influenza vaccine.

The chain combines TRBV12-3 or TRBV12-4 with TRBJ2-7; D unresolved. V was cut by 3 bases and J by 0 bases, with 9 bases left in between. The CDR3 has 14 residues. The CDR3 sequence is CASSLWENSYEQYF. In nucleotides, the CDR3 is TGTGCCAGCAGTTTGTGGGAAAACTCCTACGAGCAGTACTTC.

This clonotype was counted only a few times. The genes are TRBV14 and TRBJ2-2; TRBD2 matches 12 bases. Trimming at V came to 4 bases and at J to 1 base, leaving 10 bases not matched to a gene. Germline V gene data show CDR1 as SGHDN and CDR2 as FVKESK. The CDR3 sequence is 19 residues long. The CDR3: CASSRQGLAGILNTGELFF. The CDR3 nucleotides read TGTGCCAGCAGCCGCCAAGGACTAGCGGGGATCTTGAACACCGGGGAGCTGTTTTTT.

This clonotype was observed a few times. The chain is built from TRBV20-1 and TRBJ2-2, with 10 bases that match TRBD2. The CDR3 runs 16 residues. Trimming removed 0 bases from V and 4 bases from J; junction bases left unmatched: 5. Germline V gene lookup returns CDR1 DFQATT and CDR2 SNEGSKA (reference sequence). CDR3 protein: CSARDTLAGVTGELFF. The CDR3 DNA reads as TGCAGTGCTAGAGATACCCTAGCGGGGGTCACCGGGGAGCTGTTTTTT.

In its sample, this clonotype was seen a few times. The V call is TRBV11-1, the J call TRBJ2-1; D is perhaps TRBD1 (6 bases). The V gene's germline CDR1 is SGHAT and CDR2 FQDESV (reference sequence). CDR3 length: 13 amino acids. V was clipped by 2 bases and J by 9 bases, with 11 bases between them. CDR3 DNA: TGTGCCAGCAGCTTAATACAGGGAATTGAGCAGTTCTTC. Its translation: CASSLIQGIEQFF. Using reference TRBV11-1 and TRBJ2-1 for the parts outside the CDR3, the full variable domain is EAEVAQSPRYKITEKSQAVAFWCDPISGHATLYWYRQILGQGPELLVQFQDESVVDDSQLPKDRFSAERLKGVDSTLKIQPAELGDSAMYLCASSLIQGIEQFFGPGTRLTVL.

This rearrangement joins TRBV10-1 to TRBJ2-7; weak D call: TRBD1 (6 bases). This CDR3 region has 15 residues. V was pared by 3 bases and J by 3 bases, with 15 bases between. The V gene's germline CDR1 is WNHNN and CDR2 SYGVQD (reference sequence). The CDR3 is CASSDFGTSLYEQYF. The CDR3, as DNA: TGCGCCAGCAGTGATTTCGGGACAAGTCTCTACGAGCAGTACTTC.

The rearrangement links TRBV6-5 to TRBJ2-3, with 7 nucleotides matching TRBD1. J lost 3 bases, V lost 2 bases, and 5 bases had no gene match. The CDR3 spans 15 residues. CDR1 and CDR2 (germline): MNHEY, SVGAGI. The CDR3 DNA reads as TGTGCCAGCAGTTACCAGATCAGGGGGACAGATACGCAGTATTTT. It is translated as CASSYQIRGTDTQYF.

This clonotype came up many times. A read error may account for a junction end that differs from germline. The J gene is TRBJ2-7, the V gene TRBV29-1; 10 bases map to TRBD1. This CDR3 spans 12 amino acids. Germline-derived CDR1 and CDR2 are SQVTM and ANQGSEA. The DNA for the CDR3 is TGTAGCGCTGGGACAGGGGCCTACGAGCAGTACTTC. Amino acids: CSAGTGAYEQYF.

The V call is TRBV14, the J call TRBJ2-5; the D gene is possibly TRBD1 (5 bases). CDR3 size: 14 residues. Germline CDR1 is SGHDN and CDR2 is FVKESK. V gave up 2 bases and J gave up 2 bases, with 9 bases separating them. The CDR3 spells CASSQLDIQETQYF. The CDR3 bases are TGTGCCAGCAGCCAACTGGACATACAAGAGACCCAGTACTTC.

This rearrangement joins TRBV30 to TRBJ2-3; 12 bases are shared with TRBD2. This CDR3 spans 15 amino acids. Germline V gene data show CDR1 as GTSNPN and CDR2 as SVGIG (reference sequence). V shed 5 bases and J 2 bases; nucleotides not matched to a gene: 5. CDR3 residues: CAWGLAGHYTDTQYF. Here the CDR3 DNA reads TGTGCCTGGGGACTAGCGGGACACTACACAGATACGCAGTATTTT.

A few counts support this clonotype. V is TRBV5-1 and J is TRBJ2-7, with D possibly TRBD2 on 6 matching bases. Trimming took 3 bases from V and 5 from J, leaving 12 bases between them. Germline lookup yields CDR1 SGHRS and CDR2 YFSETQ. This CDR3 region has 13 residues. The CDR3 DNA is TGCGCCAGCAGCTCCATGCGGGGAGACGAGCAGTACTTC. Its protein product is CASSSMRGDEQYF.

This clonotype has more than one count but fewer than ten. The rearrangement uses TRBV7-2 and TRBJ1-3; D unclear. This CDR3 has 15 residues. Deletions cut 0 bases from V and 4 bases from J, with 10 bases between. Germline V CDR1 and CDR2: SGHTA, FQGNSA. The CDR3 protein is CASSLALGLGNTIYF. The CDR3 region has the DNA TGTGCCAGCAGCTTAGCGCTAGGGCTAGGAAACACCATATATTTT.

As concerns this clonotype: This clone may be a read error of a much larger clone one base away. V usage is TRBV6-2 or TRBV6-3 and J usage is TRBJ2-5, with no clear D. V lost 7 bases, J lost 5 bases, and 8 bases lay in between. Germline CDR1 reads MNHEY; CDR2 reads SVGEGT. The CDR3 sequence is 11 residues long. The CDR3 is CASTHGETQYF. CDR3 sequence (DNA): TGTGCCAGCACCCACGGGGAGACCCAGTACTTC.

The genes are TRBV5-1 and TRBJ1-4; 8 bases match TRBD1. This CDR3 contains 16 residues. The germline CDR1 and CDR2 sequences are SGHRS and YFSETQ. Trimming removed 1 base from V and 2 bases from J; junction bases left unmatched: 4. CDR3: CASSLSPGGTNEKLFF. CDR3 bases: TGCGCCAGCAGCTTGTCGCCAGGGGGCACTAATGAAAAACTGTTTTTT.

This clonotype has a single count. The V and J genes are TRBV10-3 and TRBJ2-2; D is uncertain. CDR1 ENHRY and CDR2 SYGVKD come from the germline V gene. V lost 0 bases and J lost 4, with 12 bases in between. This CDR3 spans 16 amino acids. CDR3 sequence reads: CAISESAGESTGELFF. DNA for the CDR3: TGTGCCATCAGTGAGTCGGCAGGTGAAAGCACCGGGGAGCTGTTTTTT.

The chain has TRBV7-9 and TRBJ2-7; D may be TRBD1 (6 bases). In germline, CDR1 is SEHNR, CDR2 FQNEAQ (reference sequence). V was cut by 5 bases and J by 0 bases, with 14 bases left in between. This CDR3 spans 15 amino acids. The CDR3 sequence: CASSLRQESSYEQYF. The CDR3 DNA is TGTGCCAGCAGCCTCAGACAGGAGAGCTCCTACGAGCAGTACTTC.

This rearrangement joins TRBV7-2 to TRBJ2-7; 7 nucleotides line up with TRBD2. CDR3 size: 15 residues. Germline V gene sequence: CDR1 SGHTA, CDR2 FQGNSA. Trimming took 2 bases from V and 2 from J; bases not matched to a gene: 6. The DNA for the CDR3 is TGTGCCAGCAGCTTAAGCGGGGATGGGACCTACGAGCAGTACTTC. It codes for CASSLSGDGTYEQYF.

V is TRBV4-1 and J is TRBJ2-3; 11 bases are a match to TRBD2. Germline CDR1 MGHRA, CDR2 YSYEKL. This CDR3 region has 20 residues. The ends lost 0 bases at V and 2 bases at J; junction bases unmatched: 13. This CDR3 reads CASSQEPLTSGVLHTDTQYF. Here the CDR3 DNA reads TGCGCCAGCAGCCAAGAACCTCTGACTAGCGGGGTGCTACACACAGATACGCAGTATTTT.